The 27 T cell receptor beta chains below all came from one sample that was sequenced in a study of human T cells and chemical hapten exposure. TCRdb re-derived calls from the RACE reads in MiXCR, one entry per CDR3 protein. The data hold some 39,000 distinct CDR3 sequences, with 7.5% to 8% observed a single time. Time point here: pre-sensitization, week 0. Indicated treatment: therapeutic diphenylcyclopropenone sensitization with weekly scalp DPC. The sequences come from whole blood, collected in connection with sensitization to the hapten diphenylcyclopropenone (DPC). The receptors were gathered from a woman aged 45-59 years with alopecia areata. Some clones in this sample may be carry-over from other donors' samples.

V is TRBV6-1 and J is TRBJ1-5, with D perhaps TRBD1 (5 bases). This CDR3 contains 14 residues. Trimming left V 4 bases short and J 2 bases short, with 9 bases between. Looked up from germline, CDR1 is MNHNS and CDR2 is SASEGT. The CDR3 nucleotides read TGTGCCAGCAGTGGACAGTCCGGCAATCAGCCCCAGCATTTT. Its translation is CASSGQSGNQPQHF.

This clonotype was counted only a few times. The chain carries TRBV6-6 and TRBJ2-1; 12 bases line up with TRBD1. Trimming cost V 6 bases and J 9 bases; bases outside gene matches: 9. The CDR3 has 15 residues. Looked up from germline, CDR1 is MNHNY and CDR2 is SVGAGI (reference sequence). The CDR3 loop is CASSHGGQGAGEQFF. CDR3 nucleotides: TGTGCCAGCAGCCACGGGGGACAGGGGGCCGGTGAGCAGTTCTTC.

The V gene is TRBV18, the J gene TRBJ2-1; 8 nucleotides match TRBD2. The V and J ends lost 3 bases and 7 bases, in that order; junction bases with no gene match: 5. The CDR3 has 14 amino acids. Germline V gene lookup returns CDR1 KGHSH and CDR2 LQKENI. CDR3 nucleotide sequence: TGTGCCAGCTCACCCAGGAGCGGGAGTAATGAGCAGTTCTTC. This encodes CASSPRSGSNEQFF.

This clonotype was counted ten times or more. The chain uses TRBV20-1 and TRBJ1-5, with TRBD1 matching over 7 bases. The V gene's germline CDR1 is DFQATT and CDR2 SNEGSKA (reference sequence). Trimming removed 6 bases from V and 4 bases from J; junction bases left unmatched: 6. The CDR3 is 13 amino acids. CDR3: CSALTGKNQPQHF. The CDR3 nucleotides read TGCAGTGCCCTGACAGGGAAGAATCAGCCCCAGCATTTT.

This clonotype was detected a few times. J is TRBJ2-4 and V is TRBV20-1; 9 bases match TRBD1. V gave up 1 base and J gave up 10 bases; unmatched junction bases: 8. The CDR3 contains 14 residues. Looked up from germline, CDR1 is DFQATT and CDR2 is SNEGSKA (reference sequence). The CDR3 spells CSARVGTGRMIQYF. CDR3 bases: TGCAGTGCTAGAGTAGGGACAGGGCGGATGATTCAGTACTTC.

This clonotype has ten or more counts. The chain combines TRBV28 with TRBJ2-3; 9 nucleotides match TRBD1. Unmatched junction bases numbered 9, after V lost 6 bases and J lost 5 bases. Germline-derived CDR1 and CDR2 are MDHEN and SYDVKM. The CDR3 runs to 15 residues. The CDR3 nucleotides are TGTGCCAGCAGCCTGGGGGGGACAGGGCAAGATACGCAGTATTTT. It is translated as CASSLGGTGQDTQYF.

This clonotype ranks as medium-sized. This chain connects TRBV30 to TRBJ1-5; possible D gene TRBD1, 6 bases. Germline lookup yields CDR1 GTSNPN and CDR2 SVGIG (reference sequence). The V gene lost 0 bases and the J gene lost 8 bases, with 8 bases spanning the gap. This CDR3 is built from 12 residues. The CDR3 coding sequence is TGTGCCTGGAGTGTACAGGGAAAGCCCCAGCATTTT. Its protein product is CAWSVQGKPQHF.

This clonotype was observed at least ten times. This sequence joins TRBV10-3 and TRBJ2-1; 8 bases align to TRBD1. Germline V gives CDR1 ENHRY, CDR2 SYGVKD. The CDR3 covers 14 residues. J gave up 8 bases and V 5 bases, and 8 bases lay outside the gene matches. The CDR3 is CAISWTGSRDEQFF. CDR3 nucleotides: TGTGCCATCAGTTGGACAGGGAGCCGGGATGAGCAGTTCTTC.

This clonotype was found many times. V and J are TRBV5-5 and TRBJ1-4; D not resolved. Germline CDR1 is SGHKS and CDR2 is YYEKEE (reference sequence). Between the trimmed V and J ends, which lost 4 bases and 0 bases, there was a span of 10 bases. The CDR3 consists of 15 residues. CDR3 nucleotides: TGTGCCAGCAGCCCAGGAGAGACAACTAATGAAAAACTGTTTTTT. Amino acids: CASSPGETTNEKLFF.

V gene TRBV24-1 combines with J gene TRBJ2-4, with 9 bases that match TRBD2. CDR1 and CDR2 (germline): KGHDR, SFDVKD. The CDR3 runs 19 residues. J was trimmed by 3 bases and V by 0 bases; bases with no gene match: 11. CDR3 sequence reads: CATSDLRLAGKKSKNIQYF. CDR3 sequence (DNA): TGTGCCACCAGTGATTTGAGGCTAGCGGGAAAGAAGAGCAAAAACATTCAGTACTTC.

This clonotype was seen only a few times. Germline is not matched at one junction end, which may reflect a read error. The rearrangement joins TRBV7-7 to TRBJ2-2; D is perhaps TRBD1 (5 bases). The germline V gene encodes CDR1 SSHAT and CDR2 FNYEAQ (reference sequence). CDR3 length: 16 amino acids. CDR3 in DNA: TGTGCTAGCAGCTTAGATGGGGCGTCGAACACCGGGGAGCTGTTTTTT. Protein product: CASSLDGASNTGELFF.

This clonotype was picked up a small number of times. V and J are TRBV5-1 and TRBJ2-2, with 7 positions matching TRBD2. Germline-derived CDR1 and CDR2 are SGHRS and YFSETQ. The CDR3 covers 18 residues. The junction had 15 bases not matched to a gene; V was cut back by 6 bases and J by 1 base. This CDR3 reads CASNAFPKAGENTGELFF. In DNA form, the CDR3 reads TGCGCCAGCAACGCCTTCCCGAAGGCGGGAGAGAACACCGGGGAGCTGTTTTTT.

This clonotype showed up many times. V is TRBV11-2 and J is TRBJ2-1; D gene ambiguous. CDR1 is SGHAT, CDR2 FQNNGV, per germline. The CDR3 is 12 amino acids. V lost 0 bases, J lost 8 bases, and 5 bases lay in between. The CDR3 nucleotides read TGTGCCAGCAGCTTAGAGGGCTATGAGCAGTTCTTC. It specifies CASSLEGYEQFF.

In this sample, this clonotype turned up many times. CDR3 in amino acids: CASSLSQGAYEQYF. The DNA for the CDR3 is TGTGCCAGCTCACTATCCCAGGGGGCCTACGAGCAGTACTTC. This rearrangement joins TRBV18 to TRBJ2-7, with TRBD1 identical over 7 bases. The germline gives CDR1 KGHSH, CDR2 LQKENI. V shed 4 bases, J shed 2 bases, and the junction held 5 bases outside the gene matches. The CDR3 runs to 14 residues.

This clonotype was observed a few times. The rearrangement joins TRBV19 to TRBJ2-1; either TRBD1 or TRBD2 may supply D (5 bases each). CDR3 size: 11 residues. Germline assignment: CDR1 LNHDA and CDR2 SQIVND (reference sequence). Between the trimmed V and J ends, which lost 6 bases and 8 bases, there was a span of 8 bases. The CDR3 coding sequence is TGTGCCAGTAGCTGGGGGTATGAGCAGTTCTTC. Protein sequence: CASSWGYEQFF.

This clonotype was counted ten times or more. The chain joins TRBV29-1 to TRBJ1-1, with D possibly TRBD1 on 6 matching bases. Germline V gene lookup returns CDR1 SQVTM and CDR2 ANQGSEA. Trimming left V 7 bases short and J 1 base short, with 13 bases between. This CDR3 is built from 13 residues. DNA of the CDR3: TGCAGCGCCGTAGGACAGACGAACACTGAAGCTTTCTTT. Protein: CSAVGQTNTEAFF.

This clonotype was detected many times. The chain couples TRBV29-1 to TRBJ2-2; D is perhaps TRBD2 (5 bases). This CDR3 has 14 amino acids. Trimming cost V 6 bases and J 1 base, with 12 bases left between them. Germline loops: CDR1 SQVTM, CDR2 ANQGSEA. The CDR3 loop reads CSVASGGNTGELFF. CDR3 sequence (DNA): TGCAGCGTCGCGAGCGGAGGGAACACCGGGGAGCTGTTTTTT.

There are many counts of this clonotype. The V call is TRBV19, the J call TRBJ2-3, with D tentatively TRBD1 or TRBD2 (5 bases each). CDR3 length: 16 amino acids. The V gene lost 4 bases and the J gene lost 4 bases, with 18 bases spanning the gap. Germline CDR1 LNHDA, CDR2 SQIVND (reference sequence). As DNA, the CDR3 is TGTGCCAGTAGTAACCGGGACCCCCAGGTCGCAGATACGCAGTATTTT. Translation: CASSNRDPQVADTQYF.

There are many counts of this clonotype. The chain joins TRBV20-1 to TRBJ2-3; D is perhaps TRBD2 (6 bases). Germline V gene lookup returns CDR1 DFQATT and CDR2 SNEGSKA (reference sequence). Trimming stripped 3 bases from V and 0 bases from J, with 13 bases between. The CDR3 spans 15 residues. The CDR3 DNA reads TGCAGTGCTAGTTCAGCGGGTGATAGCACAGATACGCAGTATTTT. Amino acids: CSASSAGDSTDTQYF.

This clonotype was counted many times. This chain links TRBV4-2 with TRBJ2-7; 7 nucleotides align to TRBD2. The germline CDR1 and CDR2 sequences are LGHNA and YNFKEQ. The CDR3 covers 14 residues. V shed 4 bases and J 6 bases; nucleotides not matched to a gene: 9. The CDR3 reads CASSPLREGREQYF. CDR3 DNA sequence: TGTGCCAGCAGCCCACTGAGGGAGGGCCGCGAGCAGTACTTC.

Ten or more counts support this clonotype. The chain has TRBV6-1 and TRBJ2-6; D uncertain. Deletions cut 11 bases from V and 2 bases from J, with 7 bases between. The germline V gene encodes CDR1 MNHNS and CDR2 SASEGT. The CDR3 covers 12 residues. In nucleotides, the CDR3 is TGTGCCGGAGAAACTGGGGCCAACGTCCTGACTTTC. Its protein product is CAGETGANVLTF.

In this sample, this clonotype turned up many times. The chain is built from TRBV6-5 and TRBJ1-6, with D perhaps matching TRBD1 (6 bases). CDR1 is MNHEY, CDR2 SVGAGI, per germline. The germline V and J ends were trimmed by 7 bases and 4 bases, with 8 bases remaining between them. This CDR3 contains 13 residues. CDR3 sequence: CASTQGYNSPLHF. As DNA, the CDR3 is TGTGCCAGCACGCAGGGGTATAATTCACCCCTCCACTTT.

This clonotype was counted many times. The chain couples TRBV28 to TRBJ2-5, with 9 bases that match TRBD2. The CDR3 is 15 residues long. V dropped 2 bases and J dropped 3; count of bases not matched to a gene: 4. Germline CDR1 is MDHEN and CDR2 is SYDVKM. Written as DNA, the CDR3 is TGTGCCAGCAGTTTACTAGCGGGACGCAAAGAGACCCAGTACTTC. Protein: CASSLLAGRKETQYF.

This clonotype occurred a few times. This rearrangement joins TRBV3-1 to TRBJ2-7; the match to TRBD2 covers 11 bases. CDR3 length equals 16 residues. Germline V gene lookup returns CDR1 LGHDT and CDR2 YNNKEL (reference sequence). V lost 1 base and J lost 2; bases outside the gene matches: 4. The CDR3 loop is CASSQAVAGGPYEQYF. DNA for the CDR3: TGTGCCAGCAGCCAAGCGGTAGCGGGAGGGCCCTACGAGCAGTACTTC.

The rearrangement uses TRBV3-1 and TRBJ1-1, with no clear D. Trimming took 0 bases from V and 1 from J, leaving 9 bases between them. The CDR3 is made up of 15 amino acids. CDR1 is LGHDT, CDR2 YNNKEL, per germline (reference sequence). The CDR3 DNA reads TGTGCCAGCAGCCAAGATGGACGGACGAACACTGAAGCTTTCTTT. Translated: CASSQDGRTNTEAFF.

In its sample, this clonotype was seen a few times. J is TRBJ2-7 and V is TRBV11-2; D perhaps matches TRBD2 (6 bases). Trimming stripped 5 bases from V and 2 bases from J, with 13 bases between. Germline V CDR1 and CDR2: SGHAT, FQNNGV. The length of the CDR3 is 14 residues. This chain's CDR3 is CASSPWGVTYEQYF. CDR3 coding DNA: TGTGCCAGCAGCCCCTGGGGGGTAACCTACGAGCAGTACTTC.

This clonotype was seen at least ten times. The J gene is TRBJ1-5, the V gene TRBV27; the match to TRBD1 covers 7 bases. Germline V gene lookup returns CDR1 MNHEY and CDR2 SMNVEV (reference sequence). The CDR3 extends over 13 amino acids. The V segment lost 4 bases and the J segment 5 bases; nucleotides outside the gene matches: 2. CDR3 residues: CASSWDSYQPQHF. In DNA, the CDR3 is TGTGCCAGCAGTTGGGACAGTTATCAGCCCCAGCATTTT.